This entry describes one T cell receptor beta chain. Its antigen is not yet known. One end of the junction does not line up with germline, which may come from a read error. The data are from a study of blood T cells in healthy people across ages (dated by TCRdb to the mid-2010s). Turning to the overall study: Template switching captured roughly one uniquely barcoded TCR beta cDNA molecule per two T cells in model experiments. To track age-related changes in TCR beta repertoire diversity, the study relied on deep sequencing normalized with unique cDNA molecular identifiers. Four age groups were formed from the donors: young (average roughly 15 years), middle-aged (approximately 40), aged (roughly 58) and long-lived (approximately 78). Donors of different ages were randomly distributed across sequencing lanes to avoid experimental bias. Two additional independent replicas of 1 million unique cDNA reads from the same blood draw were analyzed for two donors (one aged 18 to 30 and one aged 80 or older).

Summary of the overall study and its limitations: Estimates of total diversity based on one million sequenced T cells were regarded as lower bounds and as underestimates. Compared with the aged group, more naive CD4+ T cells, fewer expanded clones and increased TCR diversity were shown by the long-lived group, suggesting age selection. The CMV infection status of donors was not known, potentially confounding age-related changes in expanded clonotypes. Since profiling was done on bulk unsorted PBMCs, naive and antigen-experienced compartments could not be conclusively compared. As age increased, observed TCR beta diversity per million T cells dropped in a roughly linear way, and a significant reduction was already evident by age 40. Observed TCR beta diversity correlated strongly with the percentage of naive T cells measured by flow cytometry.

The donors were roughly 40 Caucasian individuals from Russia, aged 6 to 90 years, who were systemically healthy. Ten milliliters of peripheral blood were collected from each donor into EDTA-treated Vacutainer tubes. Ficoll-Paque density-gradient centrifugation was used to isolate PBMCs, with at least 7 million obtained per sample. Trizol reagent was used to extract total RNA from PBMCs, with at least 5.5 micrograms per sample. The percentages of naive CD45RAhigh/CD27high T cells were determined by flow cytometry on a PBMC aliquot from every donor. The germline V gene encodes CDR1 MNHEY and CDR2 SVGAGI. The CDR3 starts with the cysteine, ends with the phenylalanine, and has 16 residues. This entry keeps only the CDR3 DNA: 48 bases, framed from base 1. The library was prepared using 5' RACE. Sequencer: Illumina HiSeq 2500. A second PCR of about 7 to 12 cycles was run with a J-beta primer mix and a sample-barcoded 5' primer. Each TCR beta cDNA molecule received a unique molecular identifier from a template-switch 5' adaptor carrying 12 random nucleotides. Each sample yielded at least 3 million CDR3-containing paired-end reads. All of the RNA was converted into first-strand cDNA using the Mint cDNA synthesis kit, with a TRBC-specific oligonucleotide serving as the primer. All cDNA was treated with uracil-DNA glycosylase and then went through a first 18-cycle PCR with the universal primers M1SS and BC2_uni_R. For the original study's pipeline: Normalization of each sample was performed by random selection of 1 million high-quality reads, each carrying a distinct molecular identifier. Reads with shared molecular identifiers were discarded instead of being binned into consensus sequences. MiTCR, run with a Q25 quality threshold and the strictest error-elimination algorithm, handled CDR3 identification, clonotype clustering and error correction. A nonparametric unseen species model using Euler transformation provided a lower-bound estimate of total TCR beta diversity. TCRdb took the public reads, trimmed them with fastp at Q25, ran MiXCR for clone calling and kept in-frame beta chains. Duplicate CDR3 protein sequences are folded into a single record with the most common DNA and genes. These V and J calls derive from TCRdb rather than the authors' analysis. Within this sample are under 2 million distinct CDR3 sequences, with around 36% of them counted one time only. The ten largest account for approximately 10% of the sample.

The TCR comes from a woman in her 30s in good health. The sequence joins TRBV6-5 to TRBJ2-1; the junction holds 8 bases that match TRBD2. The specimen sequenced was blood. The sequenced DNA: TGTGCCAGCAGTTCACGGGGGGGAGTCTCCCACAATGAGCAGTTCTTC. It translates as CASSSRGGVSHNEQFF.